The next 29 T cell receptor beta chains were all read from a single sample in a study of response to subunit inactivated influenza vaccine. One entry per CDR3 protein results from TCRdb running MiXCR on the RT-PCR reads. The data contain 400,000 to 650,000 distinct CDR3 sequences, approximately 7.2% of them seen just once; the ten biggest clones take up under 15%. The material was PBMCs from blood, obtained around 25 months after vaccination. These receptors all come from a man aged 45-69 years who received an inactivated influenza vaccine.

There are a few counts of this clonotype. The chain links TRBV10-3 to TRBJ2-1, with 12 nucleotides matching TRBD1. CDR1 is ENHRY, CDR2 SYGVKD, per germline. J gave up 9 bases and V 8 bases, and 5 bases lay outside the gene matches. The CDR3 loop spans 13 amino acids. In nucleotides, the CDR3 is TGTGCCATCCGGGACAGGGGGCTGAGTGAGCAGTTCTTC. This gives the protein CAIRDRGLSEQFF.

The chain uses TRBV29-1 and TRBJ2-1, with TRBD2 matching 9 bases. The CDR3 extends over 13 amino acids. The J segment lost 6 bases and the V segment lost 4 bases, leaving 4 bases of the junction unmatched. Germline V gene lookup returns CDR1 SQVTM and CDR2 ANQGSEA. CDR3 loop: CSVGVAGANEQFF. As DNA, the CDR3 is TGCAGCGTTGGGGTAGCGGGAGCCAATGAGCAGTTCTTC.

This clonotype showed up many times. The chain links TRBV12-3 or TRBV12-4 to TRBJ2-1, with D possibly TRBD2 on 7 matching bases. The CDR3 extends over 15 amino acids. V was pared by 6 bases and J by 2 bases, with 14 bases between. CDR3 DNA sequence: TGTGCCAGCAGATCCAGGGAGGGGGCCTACAATGAGCAGTTCTTC. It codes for CASRSREGAYNEQFF.

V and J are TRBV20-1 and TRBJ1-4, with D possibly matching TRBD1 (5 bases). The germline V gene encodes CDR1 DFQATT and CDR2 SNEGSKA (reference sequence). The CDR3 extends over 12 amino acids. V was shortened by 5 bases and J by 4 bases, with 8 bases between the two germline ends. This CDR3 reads CSALDSNEKLFF. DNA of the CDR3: TGCAGTGCTTTAGACAGTAATGAAAAACTGTTTTTT.

DNA for the CDR3: TGTGCCAGCAGCTTAGCACAGGGATACTCCTACGAGCAGTACTTC. Protein sequence: CASSLAQGYSYEQYF. J is TRBJ2-7 and V is TRBV7-2, with D possibly matching TRBD1 (6 bases). Per germline, CDR1 SGHTA and CDR2 FQGNSA. Between the trimmed V and J ends, which lost 0 bases and 0 bases, there was a span of 9 bases. There are 15 residues in the CDR3.

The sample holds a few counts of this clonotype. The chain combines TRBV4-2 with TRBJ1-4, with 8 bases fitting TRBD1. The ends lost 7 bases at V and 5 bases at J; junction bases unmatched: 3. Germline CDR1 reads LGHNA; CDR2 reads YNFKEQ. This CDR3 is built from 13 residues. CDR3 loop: CASTRDRNEKLFF. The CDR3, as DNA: TGTGCCAGCACCCGGGACAGGAATGAAAAACTGTTTTTT.

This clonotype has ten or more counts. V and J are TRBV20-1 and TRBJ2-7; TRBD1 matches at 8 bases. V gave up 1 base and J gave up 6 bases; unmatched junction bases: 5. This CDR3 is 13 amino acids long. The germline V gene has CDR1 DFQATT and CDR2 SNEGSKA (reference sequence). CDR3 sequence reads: CSARGGRGLEQYF. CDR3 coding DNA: TGCAGTGCTAGAGGCGGCAGGGGGCTCGAGCAGTACTTC.

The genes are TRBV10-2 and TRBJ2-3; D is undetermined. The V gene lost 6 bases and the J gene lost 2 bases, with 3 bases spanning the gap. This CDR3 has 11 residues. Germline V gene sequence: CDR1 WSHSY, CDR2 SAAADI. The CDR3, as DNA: TGCGCCAGCAGGGTCACAGATACGCAGTATTTT. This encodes CASRVTDTQYF.

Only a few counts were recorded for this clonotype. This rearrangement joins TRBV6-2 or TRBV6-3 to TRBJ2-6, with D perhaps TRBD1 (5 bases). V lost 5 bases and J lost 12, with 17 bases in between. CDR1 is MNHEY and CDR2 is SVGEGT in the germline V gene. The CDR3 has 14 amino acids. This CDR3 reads CASSGPGRKVVLTF. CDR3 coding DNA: TGTGCCAGCAGTGGCCCAGGGCGGAAGGTCGTCCTGACTTTC.

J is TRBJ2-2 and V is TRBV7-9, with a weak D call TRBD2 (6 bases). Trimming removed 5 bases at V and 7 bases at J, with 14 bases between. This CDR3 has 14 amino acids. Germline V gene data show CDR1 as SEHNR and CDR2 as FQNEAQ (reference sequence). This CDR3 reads CASSQDWGGGELFF. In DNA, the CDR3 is TGTGCCAGCAGCCAAGATTGGGGAGGCGGGGAGCTGTTTTTT.

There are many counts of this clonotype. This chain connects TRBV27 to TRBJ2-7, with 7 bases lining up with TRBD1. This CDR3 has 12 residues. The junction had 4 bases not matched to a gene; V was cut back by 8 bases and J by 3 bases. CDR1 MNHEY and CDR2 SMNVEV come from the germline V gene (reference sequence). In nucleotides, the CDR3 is TGTGCCAGCTGGGACAGTGTCTACGAGCAGTACTTC. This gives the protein CASWDSVYEQYF.

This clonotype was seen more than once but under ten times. The CDR3 region is CSVGKTSGNEQFF. CDR3 in DNA: TGCAGCGTCGGAAAGACTAGCGGGAATGAGCAGTTCTTC. J is TRBJ2-1 and V is TRBV29-1, with 10 bases fitting TRBD2. The CDR3 covers 13 residues. With V trimmed by 6 bases and J by 7 bases, 6 bases remained unmatched. CDR1 SQVTM and CDR2 ANQGSEA come from the germline V gene.

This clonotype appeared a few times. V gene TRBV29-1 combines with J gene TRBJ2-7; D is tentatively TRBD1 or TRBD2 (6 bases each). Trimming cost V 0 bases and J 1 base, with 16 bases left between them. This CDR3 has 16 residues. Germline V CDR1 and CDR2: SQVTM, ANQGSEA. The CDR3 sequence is CSVEDQGRTGSYEQYF. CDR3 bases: TGCAGCGTTGAAGATCAGGGGAGGACCGGTTCCTACGAGCAGTACTTC.

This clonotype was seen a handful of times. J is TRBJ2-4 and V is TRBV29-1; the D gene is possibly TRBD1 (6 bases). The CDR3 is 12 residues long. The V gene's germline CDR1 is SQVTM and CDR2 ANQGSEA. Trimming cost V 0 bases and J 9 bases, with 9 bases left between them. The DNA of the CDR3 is TGCAGCGTTGAAGAGGGGGCGGGCATTCAGTACTTC. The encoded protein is CSVEEGAGIQYF.

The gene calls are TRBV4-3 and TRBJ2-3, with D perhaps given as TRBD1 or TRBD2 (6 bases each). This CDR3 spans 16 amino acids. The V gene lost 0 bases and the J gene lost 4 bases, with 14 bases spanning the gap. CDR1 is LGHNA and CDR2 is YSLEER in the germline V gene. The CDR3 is CASSQDYPGAADTQYF. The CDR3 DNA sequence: TGCGCCAGCAGCCAAGATTATCCGGGGGCGGCAGATACGCAGTATTTT.

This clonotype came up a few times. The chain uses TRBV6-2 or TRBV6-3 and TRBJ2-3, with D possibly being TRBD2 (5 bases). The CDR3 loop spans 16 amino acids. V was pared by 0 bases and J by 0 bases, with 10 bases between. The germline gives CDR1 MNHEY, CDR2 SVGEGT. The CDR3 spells CASSYSRVTSTDTQYF. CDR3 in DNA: TGTGCCAGCAGTTACTCGCGGGTTACTAGCACAGATACGCAGTATTTT.

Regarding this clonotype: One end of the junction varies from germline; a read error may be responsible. The CDR3 DNA is TGTGCCGGCAGTTTGTGGAGTAGCTCCTACAATGAGCAGTTCTTC. This encodes CAGSLWSSSYNEQFF. The chain has TRBV28 and TRBJ2-1, with no clear D. Germline values: CDR1 MDHEN, CDR2 SYDVKM. This CDR3 is 15 amino acids long.

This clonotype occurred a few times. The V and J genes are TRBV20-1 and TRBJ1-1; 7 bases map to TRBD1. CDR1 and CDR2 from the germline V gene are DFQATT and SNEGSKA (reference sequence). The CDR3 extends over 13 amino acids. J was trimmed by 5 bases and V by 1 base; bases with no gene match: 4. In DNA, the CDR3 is TGCAGTGCTAGAGCAGGGGGAGAGACTGAAGCTTTCTTT. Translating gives CSARAGGETEAFF.

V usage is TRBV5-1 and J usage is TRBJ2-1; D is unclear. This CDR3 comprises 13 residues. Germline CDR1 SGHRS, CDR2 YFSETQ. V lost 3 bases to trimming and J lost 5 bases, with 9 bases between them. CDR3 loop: CASSSGLNNEQFF. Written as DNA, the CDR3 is TGCGCCAGCAGCTCCGGGTTGAACAATGAGCAGTTCTTC. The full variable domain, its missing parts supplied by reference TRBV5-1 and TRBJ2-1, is KAGVTQTPRYLIKTRGQQVTLSCSPISGHRSVSWYQQTPGQGLQFLFEYFSETQRNKGNFPGRFSGRQFSNSRSEMNVSTLELGDSALYLCASSSGLNNEQFFGPGTRLTVL.

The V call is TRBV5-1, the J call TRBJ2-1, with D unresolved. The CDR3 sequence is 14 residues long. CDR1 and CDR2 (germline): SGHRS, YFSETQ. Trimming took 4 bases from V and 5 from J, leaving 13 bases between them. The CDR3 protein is CASSRWTEDNEQFF. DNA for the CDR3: TGCGCCAGCAGCCGCTGGACGGAAGACAATGAGCAGTTCTTC.

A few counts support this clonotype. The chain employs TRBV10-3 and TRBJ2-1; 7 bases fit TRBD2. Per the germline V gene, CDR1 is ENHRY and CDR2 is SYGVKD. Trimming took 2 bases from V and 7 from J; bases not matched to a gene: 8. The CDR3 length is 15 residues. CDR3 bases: TGTGCCATCAGTGAGGAGGGAGGGCTTAGGAATGAGCAGTTCTTC. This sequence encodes CAISEEGGLRNEQFF.

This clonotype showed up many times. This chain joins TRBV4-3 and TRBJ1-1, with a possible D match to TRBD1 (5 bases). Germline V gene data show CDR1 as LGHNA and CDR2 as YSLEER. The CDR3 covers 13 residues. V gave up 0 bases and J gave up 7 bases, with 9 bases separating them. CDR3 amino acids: CASSQDSQGEAFF. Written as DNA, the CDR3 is TGCGCCAGCAGCCAAGATAGCCAGGGTGAAGCTTTCTTT.

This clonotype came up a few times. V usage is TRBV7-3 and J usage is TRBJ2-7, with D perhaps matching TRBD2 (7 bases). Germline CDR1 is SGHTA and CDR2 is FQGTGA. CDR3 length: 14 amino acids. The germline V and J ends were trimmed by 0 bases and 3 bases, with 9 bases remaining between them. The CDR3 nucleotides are TGTGCCAGCAGCTTAACAGGGGGGGACTACGAGCAGTACTTC. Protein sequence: CASSLTGGDYEQYF.

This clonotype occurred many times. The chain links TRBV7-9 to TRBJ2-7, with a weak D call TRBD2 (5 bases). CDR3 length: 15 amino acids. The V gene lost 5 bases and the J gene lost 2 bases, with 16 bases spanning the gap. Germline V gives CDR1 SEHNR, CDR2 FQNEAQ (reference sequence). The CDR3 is CASSQSGSGAYEQYF. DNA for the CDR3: TGTGCCAGCAGCCAAAGCGGATCAGGAGCCTACGAGCAGTACTTC.

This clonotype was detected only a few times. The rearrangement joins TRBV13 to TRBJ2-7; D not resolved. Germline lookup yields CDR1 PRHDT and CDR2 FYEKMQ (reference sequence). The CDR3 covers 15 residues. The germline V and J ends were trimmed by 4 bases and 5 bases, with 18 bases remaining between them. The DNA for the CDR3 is TGTGCCAGCAGCTCCTCCGGGCCCGCCGGAGACGAGCAGTACTTC. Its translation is CASSSSGPAGDEQYF.

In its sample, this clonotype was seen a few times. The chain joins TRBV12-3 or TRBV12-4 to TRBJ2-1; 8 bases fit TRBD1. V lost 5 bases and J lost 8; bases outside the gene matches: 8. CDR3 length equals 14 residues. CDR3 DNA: TGTGCCAGCAGTGGACAGGGAGAGCGGGATGAGCAGTTCTTC. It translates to CASSGQGERDEQFF.

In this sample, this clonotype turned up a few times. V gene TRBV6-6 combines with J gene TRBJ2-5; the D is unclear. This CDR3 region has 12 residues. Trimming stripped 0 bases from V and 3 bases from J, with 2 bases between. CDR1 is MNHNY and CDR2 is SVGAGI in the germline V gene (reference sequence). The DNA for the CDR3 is TGTGCCAGCAGTTACTCGAAAGAGACCCAGTACTTC. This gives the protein CASSYSKETQYF.

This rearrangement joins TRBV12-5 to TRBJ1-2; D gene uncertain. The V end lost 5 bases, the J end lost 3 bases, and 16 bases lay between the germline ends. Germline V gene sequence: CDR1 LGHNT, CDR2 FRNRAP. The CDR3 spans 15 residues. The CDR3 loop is CASGLHGSCHYGYTF. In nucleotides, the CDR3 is TGTGCTAGTGGTCTCCATGGCAGTTGCCACTATGGCTACACCTTC.

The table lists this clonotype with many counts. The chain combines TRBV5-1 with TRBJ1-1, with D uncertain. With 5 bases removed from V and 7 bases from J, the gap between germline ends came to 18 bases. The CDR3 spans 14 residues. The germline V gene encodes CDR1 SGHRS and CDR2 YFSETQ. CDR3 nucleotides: TGCGCCAGCAGGCGGGAACCAGGATTTCTTGAAGCTTTCTTT. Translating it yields CASRREPGFLEAFF.